This T cell receptor (beta chain) stems from a study of control samples from healthy donors and cancer patients. Repertoires were generated with immunoSEQ multiplex PCR, while TCRdb's copy carries only in-frame clones and drops some. In the table there are 65,000 to 95,000 clones, about nine tenths of which are singletons. The sample consisted of blood. This TCR derives from a man aged 45-65 years in good health.

The CDR3 DNA reads as TGTGCCAGCAGCCAAGGGCAGAACACTGAAGCTTTCTTT. Translated, it gives CASSQGQNTEAFF. The chain is built from TRBV3-1 (or the pseudogene TRBV3-2) and TRBJ1-1; unclear D gene. The CDR3 has 13 amino acids. Germline values: CDR1 LGHDT, CDR2 YNNKEL (reference sequence). Deletions cut 1 base from V and 1 base from J, with 4 bases between.